This TCR beta chain was obtained from a study of long-term antiretroviral therapy in people with HIV. immunoSEQ v3.0 was run at survey level. The data were produced by immunoSEQ multiplex PCR, yet TCRdb's version contains in-frame clones alone and is incomplete. The repertoire holds roughly 7,100 clones, with roughly 84% as singletons. Germline CDR1 and CDR2: LNHDA and SQIVND (reference sequence). Trimming stripped 3 bases from V and 0 bases from J, with 6 bases between. The CDR3 totals 15 residues. The chain uses TRBV19 and TRBJ2-6; D is uncertain. The sequencing here drew on unsorted PBMCs, taken 1.1 years after starting antiretroviral therapy. The TCR was taken from a man aged 35-49 years with HIV. The CDR3 DNA is TGTGCCAGTAGTATCCGATTCTCTGGGGCCAACGTCCTGACTTTC. Its translation is CASSIRFSGANVLTF. Complete variable domain (other parts from reference TRBV19 and TRBJ2-6): DGGITQSPKYLFRKEGQNVTLSCEQNLNHDAMYWYRQDPGQGLRLIYYSQIVNDFQKGDIAEGYSVSREKKESFPLTVTSAQKNPTAFYLCASSIRFSGANVLTFGAGSRLTVL.